This TCR beta chain comes out of a study of graft-versus-host responses after intestinal transplantation. Germline CDR1 MGHRA, CDR2 YSYEKL. This CDR3 has 13 residues. The V gene lost 1 base and the J gene lost 5 bases, with 8 bases spanning the gap. Some clones are missing from TCRdb's copy, which holds only in-frame ones; the method was immunoSEQ multiplex PCR. The table has fewer than 45,000 clones, about 90% seen once. The sequenced sample was PBMCs, obtained 300 to 320 days after intestinal transplant. The V call is TRBV4-1, the J call TRBJ2-5; D uncertain. The TCR originated in a human patient who received an intestinal transplant, so some T cells may come from the graft donor. CDR3 loop: CASSQVLAETQYF. CDR3 bases: TGCGCCAGCAGCCAAGTCCTGGCGGAGACCCAGTACTTC.